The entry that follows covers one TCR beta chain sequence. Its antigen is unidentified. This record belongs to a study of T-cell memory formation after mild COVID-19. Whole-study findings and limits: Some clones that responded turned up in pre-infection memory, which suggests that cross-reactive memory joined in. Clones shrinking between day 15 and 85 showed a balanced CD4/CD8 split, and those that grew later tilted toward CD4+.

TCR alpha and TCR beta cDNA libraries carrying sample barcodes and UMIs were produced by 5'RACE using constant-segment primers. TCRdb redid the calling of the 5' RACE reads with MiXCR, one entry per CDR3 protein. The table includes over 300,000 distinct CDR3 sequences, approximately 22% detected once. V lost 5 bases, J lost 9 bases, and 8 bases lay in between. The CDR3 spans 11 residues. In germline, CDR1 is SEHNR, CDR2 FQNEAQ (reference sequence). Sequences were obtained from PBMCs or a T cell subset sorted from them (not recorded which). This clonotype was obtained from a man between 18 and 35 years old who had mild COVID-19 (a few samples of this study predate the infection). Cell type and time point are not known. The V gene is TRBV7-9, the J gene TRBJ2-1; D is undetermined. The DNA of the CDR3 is TGTGCCAGCAGCGCGTGGGGTGAGCAGTTCTTC. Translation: CASSAWGEQFF.